These 23 T cell receptor beta chains were all obtained from the same sample, sequenced in a study of technical replicates of blood from several donors. Repertoires were generated with immunoSEQ multiplex PCR, while TCRdb's copy carries only in-frame clones and drops some. This sample carries about 56,000 clones, more than 85% of them seen once, and the ten largest clones take around 4%. The specimen sequenced was PBMCs. Receptors originate from a human donor in good health. Some clones in this sample may be carry-over from other donors' samples.

The chain carries TRBV4-3 and TRBJ2-1; D unclear. Trimming stripped 0 bases from V and 7 bases from J, with 7 bases between. This CDR3 has 13 residues. CDR1 is LGHNA, CDR2 YSLEER, per germline. The DNA of the CDR3 is TGCGCCAGCAGCCAAGACGCTAGGAATGAGCAGTTCTTC. Protein: CASSQDARNEQFF.

This clone was observed a few times. The chain links TRBV5-1 to TRBJ2-1; D uncertain. The length of the CDR3 is 14 residues. The V end lost 1 base, the J end lost 6 bases, and 11 bases lay between the germline ends. The V gene's germline CDR1 is SGHRS and CDR2 YFSETQ. CDR3 nucleotides: TGCGCCAGCAGCTTGCCGTCAGGTAGCAATGAGCAGTTCTTC. It translates to CASSLPSGSNEQFF.

The V and J genes are TRBV4-2 and TRBJ2-7; 10 bases are a match to TRBD2. CDR1 and CDR2 from the germline V gene are LGHNA and YNFKEQ. Germline trimming cut 0 bases from V and 2 bases from J; bases unmatched to any gene: 4. The CDR3 runs to 16 residues. CDR3 sequence: CASSQDRSGRAYEQYF. CDR3 sequence (DNA): TGTGCCAGCAGCCAAGATCGGAGCGGGAGGGCCTACGAGCAGTACTTC.

The rearrangement joins TRBV2 to TRBJ1-5; D gene ambiguous. The CDR3 covers 14 residues. CDR1 and CDR2 from the germline V gene are SNHLY and FYNNEI. The V end was cut by 6 bases, the J end by 0 bases, with 9 bases between. The CDR3 here is CASRAGFSNQPQHF. The CDR3 DNA follows: TGTGCCAGCAGGGCCGGGTTTAGCAATCAGCCCCAGCATTTT. The whole variable domain, remainder taken from reference TRBV2 and TRBJ1-5, is EPEVTQTPSHQVTQMGQEVILRCVPISNHLYFYWYRQILGQKVEFLVSFYNNEISEKSEIFDDQFSVERPDGSNFTLKIRSTKLEDSAMYFCASRAGFSNQPQHFGDGTRLSIL.

The V call is TRBV30, the J call TRBJ1-4; weak D call: TRBD1 (6 bases). The CDR3 spans 13 residues. Germline CDR1 and CDR2: GTSNPN and SVGIG (reference sequence). V was shortened by 3 bases and J by 8 bases, with 13 bases between the two germline ends. CDR3 nucleotide sequence: TGTGCCTGGAGCGGACAGAGATTGGAAAAACTGTTTTTT. Amino acid sequence: CAWSGQRLEKLFF.

This clone showed up just once. Germline is not matched at one junction end, which may reflect a read error. The chain links TRBV20-1 to TRBJ1-2, with a tentative D call TRBD1 (6 bases). Per the germline V gene, CDR1 is DFQATT and CDR2 is SNEGSKA (reference sequence). CDR3 length: 11 residues. CDR3 amino acids: CSARGGVGYTF. DNA of the CDR3: TGCAGTGCAAGAGGGGGGGTGGGCTACACCTTC.

The CDR3: CASEEAVEETQYF. As DNA, the CDR3 is TGTGCCAGCGAGGAGGCGGTAGAAGAGACCCAGTACTTC. The rearrangement joins TRBV7-2 to TRBJ2-5, with a weak D call TRBD2 (5 bases). The germline CDR1 and CDR2 sequences are SGHTA and FQGNSA. The V end was cut by 8 bases, the J end by 3 bases, with 13 bases between. The CDR3 length is 13 residues.

This clone has a handful of counts. This sequence joins TRBV7-3 and TRBJ2-2; 8 bases line up with TRBD2. The CDR3 has 15 residues. After removal of 5 bases from V and 8 bases from J, the junction contained 10 bases not matched to a gene. The germline V gene has CDR1 SGHTA and CDR2 FQGTGA. The CDR3 loop reads CASSPLTGGRGELFF. The CDR3 nucleotides are TGTGCCAGCAGCCCCCTGACAGGCGGGAGGGGGGAGCTGTTTTTT.

The genes are TRBV4-1 and TRBJ2-2; D gene uncertain. The CDR3 length is 14 residues. V was cut by 0 bases and J by 7 bases, with 9 bases left in between. CDR1 MGHRA and CDR2 YSYEKL come from the germline V gene. DNA of the CDR3: TGCGCCAGCAGCCAAGAGGCAGGTGTCGGGGAGCTGTTTTTT. Protein product: CASSQEAGVGELFF.

This chain connects TRBV4-1 to TRBJ2-6; D remains ambiguous. Looked up from germline, CDR1 is MGHRA and CDR2 is YSYEKL. V was pared by 4 bases and J by 0 bases, with 7 bases between. This CDR3 has 15 residues. In DNA, the CDR3 is TGCGCCAGCAGCCCCTACGACTCTGGGGCCAACGTCCTGACTTTC. Translated, it gives CASSPYDSGANVLTF.

This sequence joins TRBV11-1 and TRBJ2-1, with TRBD2 matching 7 bases. V lost 5 bases and J lost 5; bases outside the gene matches: 6. Germline lookup yields CDR1 SGHAT and CDR2 FQDESV (reference sequence). The CDR3 loop spans 14 amino acids. CDR3 DNA: TGTGCCAGCAGCATCCAGCGGGGAAACAATGAGCAGTTCTTC. Protein: CASSIQRGNNEQFF.

The rearrangement joins TRBV18 to TRBJ1-1, with TRBD1 identical over 10 bases. This CDR3 has 13 residues. Looked up from germline, CDR1 is KGHSH and CDR2 is LQKENI. After removal of 0 bases from V and 11 bases from J, the junction contained 3 bases not matched to a gene. The CDR3 region is CASSPPTGGRAFF. As DNA, the CDR3 is TGTGCCAGCTCACCACCGACAGGGGGCAGGGCTTTCTTT.

This chain joins TRBV30 and TRBJ2-7, with 9 bases fitting TRBD1. Germline CDR1 reads GTSNPN; CDR2 reads SVGIG (reference sequence). This CDR3 has 15 amino acids. J was trimmed by 1 base and V by 5 bases; bases with no gene match: 9. The CDR3 nucleotides are TGTGCCTGGGATGGCACAGGGGGCCTTTCCTACGAGCAGTACTTC. Translated, it gives CAWDGTGGLSYEQYF.

The J gene is TRBJ2-1, the V gene TRBV7-3; possible D gene TRBD2, 6 bases. This CDR3 is built from 18 residues. Per the germline V gene, CDR1 is SGHTA and CDR2 is FQGTGA. The V end lost 0 bases, the J end lost 4 bases, and 19 bases lay between the germline ends. The CDR3 DNA sequence: TGTGCCAGCAGCTTAACGGGACTTGAAGATCCTGGGTACAATGAGCAGTTCTTC. This encodes CASSLTGLEDPGYNEQFF.

This clone is a singleton in its sample. The CDR3 reads CASNLAGNSYNEQFF. The DNA for the CDR3 is TGTGCCAGTAATCTAGCGGGCAATTCCTACAATGAGCAGTTCTTC. This chain links TRBV19 with TRBJ2-1, with 8 bases identical to TRBD2. V was clipped by 7 bases and J by 1 base; unmatched bases: 6. Germline CDR1 and CDR2: LNHDA and SQIVND (reference sequence). The CDR3 is 15 residues long.

This clone was found once. V gene TRBV7-9 combines with J gene TRBJ1-4; TRBD1 matches at 9 bases. CDR1 SEHNR and CDR2 FQNEAQ come from the germline V gene (reference sequence). V dropped 3 bases and J dropped 8; count of bases not matched to a gene: 4. This CDR3 has 14 residues. The CDR3 loop reads CASSLDRGGEKLFF. DNA of the CDR3: TGTGCCAGCAGCTTGGACAGGGGTGGAGAAAAACTGTTTTTT.

This chain links TRBV29-1 with TRBJ1-1; D remains ambiguous. Germline CDR1 and CDR2: SQVTM and ANQGSEA. This CDR3 region has 12 residues. Trimming pared 3 bases from V and 1 base from J, leaving 6 bases between. The CDR3 spells CSVEPGNTEAFF. DNA of the CDR3: TGCAGCGTTGAGCCGGGGAACACTGAAGCTTTCTTT.

The chain is built from TRBV2 and TRBJ2-1; 13 positions agree with TRBD2. The germline V gene encodes CDR1 SNHLY and CDR2 FYNNEI. V shed 5 bases, J shed 7 bases, and the junction held 5 bases outside the gene matches. The length of the CDR3 is 15 residues. Here the CDR3 reads CASSRTSGSGNEQFF. The DNA of the CDR3 is TGTGCCAGCAGTCGGACTAGCGGGAGTGGAAATGAGCAGTTCTTC.

This sequence joins TRBV7-6 and TRBJ2-1, with D unclear. V was pared by 5 bases and J by 7 bases, with 12 bases between. Germline V lookup: CDR1 SGHVS, CDR2 FNYEAQ. The CDR3 contains 13 residues. The CDR3 sequence is CASSPNVVNEQFF. The CDR3 bases are TGTGCCAGCAGCCCGAATGTAGTTAATGAGCAGTTCTTC.

This clone was picked up one time. This rearrangement joins TRBV4-3 to TRBJ1-2; D perhaps matches TRBD1 (6 bases). Trimming pared 0 bases from V and 6 bases from J, leaving 14 bases between. This CDR3 spans 15 amino acids. From germline, CDR1 is LGHNA and CDR2 YSLEER. This CDR3 reads CASSQDSGSGDGYTF. The CDR3 nucleotides read TGCGCCAGCAGCCAAGACTCGGGGTCAGGGGATGGCTACACCTTC.

The chain links TRBV7-2 to TRBJ2-3; maybe TRBD2 (5 bases). The CDR3 is made up of 15 amino acids. Germline V gene sequence: CDR1 SGHTA, CDR2 FQGNSA. Trimming left V 2 bases short and J 4 bases short, with 13 bases between. The CDR3 reads CASSLLAGTPDTQYF. CDR3 in DNA: TGTGCCAGCAGCTTACTAGCAGGCACACCAGATACGCAGTATTTT.

The chain recombines TRBV6-1 with TRBJ1-2; 7 positions match TRBD1. Germline trimming cut 5 bases from V and 2 bases from J; bases unmatched to any gene: 5. This CDR3 is built from 14 residues. Germline V gene sequence: CDR1 MNHNS, CDR2 SASEGT. The CDR3 DNA follows: TGTGCCAGCAGTTTACGACAGGGAAACTATGGCTACACCTTC. This gives the protein CASSLRQGNYGYTF.

This clone occurred once. V is TRBV19 and J is TRBJ2-2; 14 bases are a match to TRBD2. The germline gives CDR1 LNHDA, CDR2 SQIVND (reference sequence). The CDR3 sequence is 14 residues long. Germline trimming cut 11 bases from V and 5 bases from J; bases unmatched to any gene: 4. Here the CDR3 DNA reads TGTGCCTCGAGACTAGCGGGAGGGACCGGGGAGCTGTTTTTT. It encodes CASRLAGGTGELFF.